This TCR beta chain was captured by sequencing in a study of T cell responses to AZD1222 COVID-19 vaccine. V lost 4 bases, J lost 5 bases, and 10 bases stayed unmatched. Per the germline V gene, CDR1 is MDHEN and CDR2 is SYDVKM. This CDR3 spans 16 amino acids. Doses given second, at about 4 or about 12 weeks, were pooled. Clones were read by immunoSEQ multiplex PCR, and TCRdb kept only the in-frame ones, dropping some. The sample has around 100,000 clones, about 85% seen once. The receptor's source is an adult who received the AZD1222 COVID-19 vaccine. The V gene is TRBV28, the J gene TRBJ2-1; 8 bases line up with TRBD1. Sequenced here: peripheral blood, sampled 28 days after the second AZD1222 dose. Written as DNA, the CDR3 is TGTGCCAGCAGTTCCCCTCAGGGACAGGATAACAATGAGCAGTTCTTC. Encoded protein: CASSSPQGQDNNEQFF.